The following is a T cell receptor (beta chain) sequence with its context. This sample was included in a study of cytomegalovirus exposure and HLA in healthy donors. V lost 7 bases and J 0 bases, leaving 12 bases between the germline ends. The germline V gene encodes CDR1 SQVTM and CDR2 ANQGSEA. This CDR3 has 13 amino acids. PCR used 60 Vbeta primers and 13 Jbeta primers. Sequencing was performed with immunoSEQ multiplex PCR; in TCRdb, only in-frame clones are kept and a portion is missing. The top ten hold less than 3% of the sample, which has about 110,000 clones, 60% to 85% seen once. The chain combines TRBV29-1 with TRBJ2-5; D is perhaps TRBD2 (5 bases). The sequencing input was PBMCs. The receptor's source is a male donor in good health and CMV-seropositive. The CDR3 region is CSGAGLYQETQYF. In nucleotides, the CDR3 is TGCAGCGGGGCGGGCCTGTACCAAGAGACCCAGTACTTC. The full variable domain, in which reference TRBV29-1 and TRBJ2-5 provide the parts outside the CDR3, is SAVISQKPSRDICQRGTSLTIQCQVDSQVTMMFWYRQQPGQSLTLIATANQGSEATYESGFVIDKFPISRPNLTFSTLTVSNMSPEDSSIYLCSGAGLYQETQYFGPGTRLLVL.